The 30 T cell receptor beta chains below come from one sample, sequenced in a study of CD8+CD57+ T cells in acquired aplastic anemia. For CDR3 and TCR beta VDJ profiling, genomic DNA was the template used. TCRdb used MiXCR to reprocess the reads, holding one entry per CDR3 protein. The sample holds roughly 200,000 distinct CDR3 sequences, less than 65% seen once. Previously, flow cytometry had revealed CD8+CD57+ cell expansion in the patients chosen for sequencing. The sequenced sample was sorted CD4+, CD8+, or CD8+CD57+ T cells (not recorded which) from PBMCs. The receptors shown here come from a human donor with aplastic anemia.

The genes are TRBV10-3 and TRBJ2-7; 9 nucleotides line up with TRBD1. V dropped 11 bases and J dropped 3; count of bases not matched to a gene: 8. In germline, CDR1 is ENHRY, CDR2 SYGVKD. The CDR3 has 13 amino acids. The chain's CDR3 is CAGSGTGFYEQYF. DNA of the CDR3: TGTGCCGGCTCCGGGACAGGGTTCTACGAGCAGTACTTC.

The chain couples TRBV10-1 to TRBJ1-4, with 7 bases that match TRBD1. Germline assignment: CDR1 WNHNN and CDR2 SYGVQD (reference sequence). The length of the CDR3 is 14 residues. V dropped 6 bases and J dropped 7; count of bases not matched to a gene: 8. DNA of the CDR3: TGCGCCAGCAGCGACACACAGGGGACTGAAAAACTGTTTTTT. Protein: CASSDTQGTEKLFF.

Here the CDR3 reads CASSLVFQGADTGELFF. DNA of the CDR3: TGTGCCAGCAGCTTAGTTTTCCAGGGGGCTGACACCGGGGAGCTGTTTTTT. V is TRBV7-4 and J is TRBJ2-2, with 8 bases matching TRBD1. Germline V gene lookup returns CDR1 SGHVT and CDR2 SQSDAQ. V was clipped by 1 base and J by 3 bases; unmatched bases: 7. The CDR3 has 17 residues.

The V gene is TRBV19, the J gene TRBJ1-2; D perhaps matches TRBD1 (5 bases). The germline CDR1 and CDR2 sequences are LNHDA and SQIVND (reference sequence). This CDR3 has 14 residues. V gave up 3 bases and J gave up 4 bases, with 12 bases separating them. Here the CDR3 reads CASSIGTGGYGYTF. CDR3 nucleotides: TGTGCCAGTAGTATCGGCACGGGGGGCTATGGCTACACCTTC.

This clonotype appeared a few times. The chain has TRBV20-1 and TRBJ2-7; D is perhaps TRBD2 (6 bases). V lost 3 bases and J lost 4, with 10 bases in between. The CDR3 runs 12 residues. CDR1 is DFQATT, CDR2 SNEGSKA, per germline (reference sequence). The CDR3 DNA is TGCAGTGCTAGCGGGAGCTTTTACGAGCAGTACTTC. This encodes CSASGSFYEQYF.

This clonotype was recorded a few times. The genes are TRBV20-1 and TRBJ2-3; 10 positions match TRBD2. CDR3 length: 16 amino acids. After removal of 6 bases from V and 3 bases from J, the junction contained 12 bases not matched to a gene. Germline lookup yields CDR1 DFQATT and CDR2 SNEGSKA (reference sequence). CDR3 DNA: TGCAGTGCCCTTCCCCCGGGACTAGCGTTTACAGATACGCAGTATTTT. Amino acids: CSALPPGLAFTDTQYF.

This clonotype occurred many times. V and J are TRBV7-9 and TRBJ2-7, with D unclear. Germline V CDR1 and CDR2: SEHNR, FQNEAQ (reference sequence). V shed 5 bases and J shed 1 base, with 9 bases lying between them. CDR3 length equals 13 residues. The CDR3 loop is CASSLPGSYEQYF. In DNA form, the CDR3 reads TGTGCCAGCAGCCTCCCGGGTTCCTACGAGCAGTACTTC.

This clonotype has at least ten counts. The chain recombines TRBV4-1 with TRBJ2-7; 15 positions agree with TRBD2. V lost 3 bases and J lost 3; bases outside the gene matches: 0. The CDR3 contains 15 residues. Germline-derived CDR1 and CDR2 are MGHRA and YSYEKL. CDR3 in amino acids: CASSQGLAGGYEQYF. The CDR3 DNA sequence: TGCGCCAGCAGCCAGGGACTAGCGGGGGGCTACGAGCAGTACTTC.

This chain connects TRBV29-1 to TRBJ2-2; no reliable D call. Trimming removed 5 bases at V and 7 bases at J, with 5 bases between. The CDR3 contains 10 residues. CDR1 is SQVTM, CDR2 ANQGSEA, per germline. CDR3 DNA sequence: TGCAGCGTTTTCGGCGGGGAGCTGTTTTTT. Its translation: CSVFGGELFF.

The chain recombines TRBV20-1 with TRBJ2-3, with TRBD1 matching 7 bases. The germline CDR1 and CDR2 sequences are DFQATT and SNEGSKA (reference sequence). Trimming took 3 bases from V and 6 from J; bases not matched to a gene: 3. The CDR3 loop spans 12 amino acids. The CDR3 DNA is TGCAGTGCTAGGACAGGGTCGGATACGCAGTATTTT. Protein: CSARTGSDTQYF.

This chain connects TRBV24-1 to TRBJ2-3; 7 nucleotides match TRBD1. The V and J ends lost 4 bases and 1 base, in that order; junction bases with no gene match: 7. In germline, CDR1 is KGHDR, CDR2 SFDVKD. This CDR3 spans 16 amino acids. CDR3 nucleotides: TGTGCCACCAGTGACTATAAAGACAGGGGCACAGATACGCAGTATTTT. Encoded protein: CATSDYKDRGTDTQYF.

The V and J genes are TRBV7-6 and TRBJ2-5; no definite D call. Trimming stripped 1 base from V and 3 bases from J, with 12 bases between. Germline CDR1 and CDR2: SGHVS and FNYEAQ. This CDR3 is built from 15 residues. The CDR3 loop reads CASSLVPSHKETQYF. The CDR3 nucleotides read TGTGCCAGCAGCTTAGTCCCCTCACACAAAGAGACCCAGTACTTC.

The rearrangement links TRBV7-2 to TRBJ2-3; D not certain. The germline V gene has CDR1 SGHTA and CDR2 FQGNSA. V was pared by 5 bases and J by 2 bases, with 14 bases between. The CDR3 spans 15 residues. CDR3 sequence (DNA): TGTGCCAGCAGCGTAGGCTCACTCGCCACAGATACGCAGTATTTT. Amino acid sequence: CASSVGSLATDTQYF.

The chain couples TRBV19 to TRBJ1-5; the D is unclear. V dropped 3 bases and J dropped 1 base, with 4 bases sitting between them. This CDR3 is 13 amino acids long. The germline V gene has CDR1 LNHDA and CDR2 SQIVND (reference sequence). CDR3 in DNA: TGTGCCAGTAGTATGGAAAGCAATCAGCCCCAGCATTTT. Translating it yields CASSMESNQPQHF.

To note about this clonotype: One end of the junction does not line up with germline, which may come from a read error. The rearrangement joins TRBV6-4 to TRBJ1-2, with 10 bases lining up with TRBD1. The CDR3 loop spans 15 amino acids. CDR1 is MRHNA, CDR2 SNTAGT, per germline. Written as DNA, the CDR3 is TGTGCCATCAGTGAGCCGGGGACAGGGGTGATTGGCTACACCTTC. Protein sequence: CAISEPGTGVIGYTF.

The CDR3 sequence is CASSLDLDSPIMNTEAFF. For the CDR3, the DNA is TGTGCCAGCAGCTTAGATCTGGACAGTCCCATCATGAACACTGAAGCTTTCTTT. V and J are TRBV7-2 and TRBJ1-1; weak D call: TRBD1 (6 bases). The CDR3 extends over 18 amino acids. Germline V gene data show CDR1 as SGHTA and CDR2 as FQGNSA. Trimming shortened V by 1 base and J by 0 bases, and 18 bases separated the two germline ends.

This clonotype has more than one count but fewer than ten. This sequence joins TRBV27 and TRBJ2-1; no reliable D call. This CDR3 spans 13 amino acids. CDR1 is MNHEY and CDR2 is SMNVEV in the germline V gene (reference sequence). The germline V and J ends were trimmed by 4 bases and 0 bases, with 4 bases remaining between them. CDR3 region: CASSYHSYNEQFF. As DNA, the CDR3 is TGTGCCAGCAGTTACCACTCCTACAATGAGCAGTTCTTC.

The chain combines TRBV19 with TRBJ1-2; the D gene is possibly TRBD1 (5 bases). V dropped 4 bases and J dropped 8 bases, with 20 bases sitting between them. The CDR3 is made up of 15 amino acids. Looked up from germline, CDR1 is LNHDA and CDR2 is SQIVND (reference sequence). The chain's CDR3 is CASSTRQLHLWGYTF. In DNA form, the CDR3 reads TGTGCCAGTAGTACCCGACAGTTGCATCTGTGGGGCTACACCTTC.

The CDR3, as DNA: TGCAGCGTTGAAAGGCAGGACTATGGCTACACCTTC. This gives the protein CSVERQDYGYTF. The chain couples TRBV29-1 to TRBJ1-2; D gene uncertain. CDR3 length: 12 amino acids. Trimming removed 2 bases at V and 3 bases at J, with 7 bases between. The germline gives CDR1 SQVTM, CDR2 ANQGSEA.

The chain links TRBV19 to TRBJ1-5; D is uncertain. CDR1 and CDR2 (germline): LNHDA, SQIVND (reference sequence). CDR3 length: 13 amino acids. V shed 7 bases and J shed 0 bases, with 7 bases lying between them. CDR3 sequence (DNA): TGTGCCAGTAAGGATTATAGCAATCAGCCCCAGCATTTT. Its translation is CASKDYSNQPQHF.

Worth noting for this clonotype: A read error is likely, as this CDR3 ends without the conserved phenylalanine or tryptophan. The DNA is omitted, as the CDR3 cannot be located on it reliably, and the CDR3 follows TCRdb's listing. The chain joins TRBV7-3 to TRBJ1-6. The CDR3 contains 14 residues when both ends are counted. Germline V gene data show CDR1 as SGHTA and CDR2 as FQGTGA. The CDR3 reads CASSRLYGRKSSSS.

This clonotype appeared many times. This chain uses TRBV20-1 with TRBJ2-7; the match to TRBD2 covers 8 bases. Germline lookup yields CDR1 DFQATT and CDR2 SNEGSKA (reference sequence). The ends lost 3 bases at V and 6 bases at J; junction bases unmatched: 7. The CDR3 covers 13 residues. CDR3: CSARRRGAGEQYF. CDR3 nucleotide sequence: TGCAGTGCTAGGCGGCGGGGGGCTGGCGAGCAGTACTTC.

The chain uses TRBV7-2 and TRBJ2-7; TRBD2 aligns across 11 bases. This CDR3 region has 14 residues. Per germline, CDR1 SGHTA and CDR2 FQGNSA. V dropped 1 base and J dropped 4; count of bases not matched to a gene: 0. In nucleotides, the CDR3 is TGTGCCAGCAGCTTAGTAGCGGGAGGGTACGAGCAGTACTTC. Translation gives CASSLVAGGYEQYF.

The chain links TRBV7-9 to TRBJ2-7; D is possibly TRBD2 (5 bases). V lost 3 bases and J lost 5, with 14 bases in between. CDR3 length: 14 amino acids. CDR1 and CDR2 from the germline V gene are SEHNR and FQNEAQ (reference sequence). The CDR3 DNA reads as TGTGCCAGCAGCTTGGCCGGGCACGGGAACGAGCAGTACGTC. This gives the protein CASSLAGHGNEQYV.

The chain is built from TRBV2 and TRBJ2-7, with a possible D match to TRBD1 (6 bases). CDR3 length: 14 amino acids. The V end lost 5 bases, the J end lost 2 bases, and 13 bases lay between the germline ends. Per germline, CDR1 SNHLY and CDR2 FYNNEI. The CDR3 is CASSYPTGTYEQYF. The DNA of the CDR3 is TGTGCCAGCAGTTACCCGACAGGCACCTACGAGCAGTACTTC.

J is TRBJ2-7 and V is TRBV5-1; 8 bases are a match to TRBD1. J gave up 8 bases and V 0 bases, and 7 bases lay outside the gene matches. The germline V gene has CDR1 SGHRS and CDR2 YFSETQ. The CDR3 spans 14 residues. The CDR3 is CASSLGQGKSQQYF. CDR3 nucleotides: TGCGCCAGCAGCTTGGGACAGGGGAAAAGCCAGCAGTACTTC.

This clonotype turned up a few times. CDR3 loop: CSALAGGDEQYF. As DNA, the CDR3 is TGCAGTGCCCTAGCGGGAGGGGACGAGCAGTACTTC. This rearrangement joins TRBV20-1 to TRBJ2-7; 12 nucleotides match TRBD2. The junction had 2 bases not matched to a gene; V was cut back by 6 bases and J by 5 bases. The CDR3 contains 12 residues. Germline lookup yields CDR1 DFQATT and CDR2 SNEGSKA (reference sequence).

The rearrangement links TRBV19 to TRBJ1-2; maybe TRBD1 (6 bases). This CDR3 is 13 amino acids long. The germline V gene has CDR1 LNHDA and CDR2 SQIVND (reference sequence). The V end was cut by 7 bases, the J end by 2 bases, with 11 bases between. The CDR3, as DNA: TGTGCCAGTACGGAGGGGGTGAACTATGGCTACACCTTC. Translated: CASTEGVNYGYTF.

The gene calls are TRBV10-3 and TRBJ2-5; the match to TRBD2 covers 13 bases. The germline CDR1 and CDR2 sequences are ENHRY and SYGVKD. The CDR3 totals 18 residues. V lost 2 bases, J lost 1 base, and 7 bases stayed unmatched. This chain's CDR3 is CAISEPLGTSGAQETQYF. As DNA, the CDR3 is TGTGCCATCAGTGAGCCACTCGGGACTAGCGGGGCCCAAGAGACCCAGTACTTC.

The chain employs TRBV7-9 and TRBJ1-5, with TRBD1 as a possible D gene (6 bases). V lost 5 bases to trimming and J lost 10 bases, with 18 bases between them. The CDR3 covers 14 residues. CDR1 SEHNR and CDR2 FQNEAQ come from the germline V gene (reference sequence). The CDR3 region has the DNA TGTGCCAGCAGCGACGGACAGCCCTATCGACCCCAGCATTTT. This codes for CASSDGQPYRPQHF.